This paragraph reports one TCR beta chain. Germline CDR1 and CDR2: SNHLY and FYNNEI. V dropped 7 bases and J dropped 2 bases, with 12 bases sitting between them. This CDR3 spans 14 amino acids. This specimen comes from a study of blood T cell repertoires in COVID-19. Study as a whole: The samples span acute and convalescent COVID-19 from the United States, Italy and Spain. Sources were T cells, B-cell-depleted T cells, or PBMCs; the material itself was cDNA or gDNA.

Original methodology: Estimation of nucleated cell counts was performed using reference gene primer amplification. The method was immunoSEQ multiplex PCR; TCRdb's version includes in-frame clones alone and lacks a portion of them. V and J calls and clone size are copied from that table; D and trimming were computed from the DNA. The table lists some 150,000 clones, approximately 90% of them singletons. The sequence was collected from a woman of 80 years or more in a cohort sampled during active or convalescent COVID-19. The chain is built from TRBV2 and TRBJ1-3; D perhaps matches TRBD1 (6 bases). The source material was peripheral blood. CDR3 sequence (DNA): TGTGCCAGCAATAGGGCAGGGGCTGGAAACACCATATATTTT. Translating gives CASNRAGAGNTIYF.